The clone carrying this TCR beta chain appeared a few times. Its target is not known. The data stem from a study of cytomegalovirus exposure and HLA in healthy donors. Study-level results: Segments of the TCR beta V type were, in most cases, productive about 87% or about 30% of the time in an earlier analysis.

Primers included in the PCR were 60 Vbeta and 13 Jbeta primers. The table came from immunoSEQ multiplex PCR; TCRdb's copy has only in-frame clones and leaves some out. The data show 90,000 to 150,000 clones, approximately 78% seen once. Trimming shortened V by 5 bases and J by 3 bases, and 10 bases separated the two germline ends. Germline V gene sequence: CDR1 SGHAT, CDR2 FQNNGV. The CDR3 covers 13 residues. This receptor was obtained from a woman aged 25-40 years in good health and CMV-seropositive. The specimen sequenced was PBMCs. The V call is TRBV11-2, the J call TRBJ2-5; D not certain. The CDR3 here is CASSPSAEETQYF. The CDR3, as DNA: TGTGCCAGCAGCCCCTCGGCGGAAGAGACCCAGTACTTC.